A selection of T cell receptor beta chains follows, all from one sample in a study of shared clonotypes between healthy human individuals. Clones were sequenced by immunoSEQ multiplex PCR, and TCRdb holds only the in-frame ones, with some missing. The table lists fewer than 650,000 clones, less than 80% of them singletons. Sequenced: PBMCs. These receptors originate from a woman between 35 and 50 years old in good health. Some clones in this sample may be carry-over from other donors' samples. Both conserved end residues are part of each CDR3.

CDR3aa	v_gene	j_gene
CSTGTGYEQYF	TRBV20-1	TRBJ2-7
CASSDALAGGIETQYF	TRBV28	TRBJ2-5
CASSTLRDRAVEQFF	TRBV27	TRBJ2-1
CASSVGGTLSYEQYF	TRBV9	TRBJ2-7
CASSPGTGGNEKLFF	TRBV18	TRBJ1-4
CASSSRGGVQPQHF	TRBV5-1	TRBJ1-5
CASRGDTEAFF	TRBV6-6	TRBJ1-1
CASSKTAREQYF	TRBV7-2	TRBJ2-7
CASSAHTSPSTGELFF	TRBV18	TRBJ2-2
CASSRGLAAQETQYF	TRBV6-1	TRBJ2-5
CASSLVAGTYNEQFF	TRBV11-2	TRBJ2-1
CASSQDPSTSGRVETQYF	TRBV4-2	TRBJ2-5
CASSPPSTDTQYF	TRBV18	TRBJ2-3
CASSLPRGRVILDTQYF	TRBV5-6	TRBJ2-3
CASSQTRNTGELFF	TRBV11-2	TRBJ2-2
CASSSSGLAGSYEQYF	TRBV6-6	TRBJ2-7
CSASLLETQYF	TRBV29-1	TRBJ2-5
CASSLLPGYSNQPQHF	TRBV28	TRBJ1-5
CASSPPVLTNYGYTF	TRBV18	TRBJ1-2
CASSSIGPLGSPYNEQFF	TRBV7-3	TRBJ2-1
CASSRVAGSSTDTQYF	TRBV19	TRBJ2-3
CAWSGGGPEQYF	TRBV30	TRBJ2-7
CASSPESGANVLTF	TRBV18	TRBJ2-6
CASSLDRSSSYEQYF	TRBV7-2	TRBJ2-7
CASSVGSATPETQYF	TRBV2	TRBJ2-5
CASSRGGGWYEQYF	TRBV4-1	TRBJ2-7
CSVGGGGEQFF	TRBV29-1	TRBJ2-1
CASSPSQQSNYGYTF	TRBV18	TRBJ1-2
CASSSLAGVNEQFF	TRBV27	TRBJ2-1
CASSLGPTSYNEQFF	TRBV5-6	TRBJ2-1
CSAPFGGSSDTQYF	TRBV29-1	TRBJ2-3
CASSLAAQETQYF	TRBV5-1	TRBJ2-5
CASSLSLRHETYEQYF	TRBV11-2	TRBJ2-7
CSVETDLGSGANVLTF	TRBV29-1	TRBJ2-6
CASSLGWGRSDIQYF	TRBV5-4	TRBJ2-4
CASSTGASYEQYF	TRBV5-1	TRBJ2-7
CASSLYTAPNQPQHF	TRBV5-5	TRBJ1-5
CASSWSGESGYTF	TRBV27	TRBJ1-2
CSGVPRGVLQETQYF	TRBV29-1	TRBJ2-5
CASSQDLWGARAYNEQFF	TRBV4-3	TRBJ2-1
CASTRERGTGELFF	TRBV2	TRBJ2-2
CASSSGLAGYEQYF	TRBV11-2	TRBJ2-7
CASSLADGNEQFF	TRBV7-3	TRBJ2-1
CASSLGRNNEQFF	TRBV5-1	TRBJ2-1
CASSSLNILEQFF	TRBV27	TRBJ2-1
CSAGWREKLFF	TRBV20-1	TRBJ1-4
CASSLGGGRRLGGYTF	TRBV11-2	TRBJ1-2
CASSGTGELFF	TRBV9	TRBJ2-2
CASSLAPGGGQETQYF	TRBV5-1	TRBJ2-5
CASRPSGTDTQYF	TRBV9	TRBJ2-3
CASSVFAGANTEAFF	TRBV6-4	TRBJ1-1
CASTTRGSGRGKLFF	TRBV6-6	TRBJ1-4
CASSLRGASSYNSPLHF	TRBV7-2	TRBJ1-6